This TCR beta chain was observed in a study of CXCR3-negative and CXCR3-positive naive CD8 T cells. About the research overall: With about 1.5 +/- 0.3 million reads per library, the TRB reads numbered roughly 140 million in total. Study-level findings and limits: Similarly elevated diversity marked both naive subsets, with memory CD8+ cells showing far lower diversity. The authors found comparable surface CD5 between naive subsets and inferred TCR strength from TRB CDR3 properties.

Germline CDR1 and CDR2: MDHEN and SYDVKM. CDR3 length equals 14 residues. With respect to this clonotype: The target antigen is unknown.

UMI-labeled TRB cDNA libraries were prepared by 5' RACE. One entry per CDR3 protein, without DNA, is what TCRdb gives after re-calling the 5' RACE reads. The repertoire table contains tens of thousands of distinct CDR3 sequences. The study sorted every CD8+ T cell subset in triplicate at under 350,000 cells each. The chain carries TRBV28 and TRBJ2-5; TCRdb gives TRBD1 as the D gene, but with no DNA this cannot be confirmed. Sequencing was done on a sample of memory CD8+ T cells from blood. The clonotype comes from a human donor in good health. Some clones in this sample may be carry-over from other donors' samples. CDR3 sequence reads: CATRAPTGRETQYF.